This T cell receptor (beta chain) was recovered during a study of blood T cell repertoires in COVID-19. For the study at large: Sites across the United States, Italy and Spain contributed samples from acute and convalescent COVID-19. PBMCs, B-cell-depleted T cells, or T cells provided the cDNA or gDNA that made up the material.

Profiled with immunoSEQ multiplex PCR; TCRdb holds only in-frame clones, not every one. The table records about 300,000 clones, 85% to 90% of them present only once. V lost 2 bases to trimming and J lost 5 bases, with 15 bases between them. Germline-derived CDR1 and CDR2 are MGHRA and YSYEKL. The CDR3 sequence is 15 residues long. The receptor's source is a man aged 40-55 years with acute or convalescent COVID-19. Sequencing was carried out using peripheral blood. This chain links TRBV4-1 with TRBJ2-5; possible D gene TRBD2, 6 bases. Written as DNA, the CDR3 is TGCGCCAGCAGCCAATTATGGCGGGGAGTCGAGACCCAGTACTTC. Translation: CASSQLWRGVETQYF.